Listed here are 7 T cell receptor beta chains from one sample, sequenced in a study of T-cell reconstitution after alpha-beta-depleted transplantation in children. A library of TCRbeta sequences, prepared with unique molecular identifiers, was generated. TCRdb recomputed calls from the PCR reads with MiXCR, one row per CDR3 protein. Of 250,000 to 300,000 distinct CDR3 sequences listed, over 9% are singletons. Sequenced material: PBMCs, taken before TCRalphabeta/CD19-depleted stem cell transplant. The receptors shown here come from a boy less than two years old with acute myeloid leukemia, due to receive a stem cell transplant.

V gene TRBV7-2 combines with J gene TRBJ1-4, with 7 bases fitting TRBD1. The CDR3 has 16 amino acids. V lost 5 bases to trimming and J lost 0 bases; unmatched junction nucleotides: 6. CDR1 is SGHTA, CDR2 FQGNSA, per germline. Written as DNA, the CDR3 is TGTGCCAGCAGCGCAGGGGGGCCCGCAACTAATGAAAAACTGTTTTTT. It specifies CASSAGGPATNEKLFF.

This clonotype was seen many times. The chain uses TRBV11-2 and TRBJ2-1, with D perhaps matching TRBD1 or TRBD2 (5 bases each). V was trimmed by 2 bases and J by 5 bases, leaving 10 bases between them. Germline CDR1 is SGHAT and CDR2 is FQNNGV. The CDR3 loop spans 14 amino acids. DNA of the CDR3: TGTGCCAGCAGCTTATGGGACCTTGACAATGAGCAGTTCTTC. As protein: CASSLWDLDNEQFF.

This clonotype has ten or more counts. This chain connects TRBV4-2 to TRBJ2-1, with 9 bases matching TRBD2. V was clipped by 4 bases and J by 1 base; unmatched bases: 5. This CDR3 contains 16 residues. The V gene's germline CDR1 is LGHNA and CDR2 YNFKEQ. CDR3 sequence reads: CASSLQRGASYNEQFF. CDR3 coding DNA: TGTGCCAGCAGCCTCCAGCGGGGGGCATCCTACAATGAGCAGTTCTTC.

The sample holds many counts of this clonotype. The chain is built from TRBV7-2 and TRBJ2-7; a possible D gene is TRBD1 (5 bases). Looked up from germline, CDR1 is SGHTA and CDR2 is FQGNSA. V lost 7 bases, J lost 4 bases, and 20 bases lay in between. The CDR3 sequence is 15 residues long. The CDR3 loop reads CASNLNPTGFYEQYF. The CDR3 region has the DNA TGTGCCAGCAACCTCAACCCAACAGGTTTTTACGAGCAGTACTTC.

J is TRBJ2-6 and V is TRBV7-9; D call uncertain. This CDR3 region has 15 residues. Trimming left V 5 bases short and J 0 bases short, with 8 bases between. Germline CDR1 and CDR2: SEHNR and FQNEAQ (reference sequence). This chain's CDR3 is CASSRRSSGANVLTF. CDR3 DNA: TGTGCCAGCAGCCGCAGGAGCTCTGGGGCCAACGTCCTGACTTTC.

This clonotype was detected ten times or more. For the CDR3, the DNA is TGTGCCAGCAGTTTACGCGGAGCCCTTAACGAGCAGTACTTC. Protein: CASSLRGALNEQYF. The chain links TRBV28 to TRBJ2-7; D is unclear. The V gene's germline CDR1 is MDHEN and CDR2 SYDVKM. V was cut by 2 bases and J by 5 bases, with 13 bases left in between. This CDR3 is built from 14 residues.

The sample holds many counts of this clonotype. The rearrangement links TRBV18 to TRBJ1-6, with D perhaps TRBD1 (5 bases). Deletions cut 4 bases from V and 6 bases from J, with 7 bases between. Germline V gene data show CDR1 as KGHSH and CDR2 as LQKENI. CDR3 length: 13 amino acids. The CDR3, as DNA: TGTGCCAGCTCACAAGACAGTAATTCACCCCTCCACTTT. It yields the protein CASSQDSNSPLHF.